These T cell receptor beta chains were read from a single sample in a study of T cell clusters in autoimmune cytopenias. Following a re-call of the multiplex PCR reads, TCRdb has one entry per CDR3 protein and lacks DNA. Here the sample table reports around 10,000 distinct CDR3 sequences. These data also featured in a second study, about T cell repertoires in aging, cancer and after chemotherapy.

The specimen sequenced was peripheral blood. The receptors stem from a human donor in good health. The CDR3 runs from the conserved cysteine through the conserved F or W. The order of the fields is J gene, V gene, clone size, CDR3 protein. Clone size appears in some rows only: once, few, many, or a class for an expanded clone.

TRBJ2-5 TRBV21-1 NA CASSKGGGLSGGAKETQYF
TRBJ2-5 TRBV6-5 NA CASSYPRGTKEETQYF
TRBJ1-5 TRBV11-2 NA CASSLEQSNQPQHF
TRBJ1-2 TRBV15 NA CATSSRTSRLDGYTF
TRBJ1-3 TRBV12-3/TRBV12-4 NA CASKGYGNTIYF
TRBJ1-5 TRBV6-5 NA CASRRHGGYQPQHF
TRBJ2-3 TRBV27 NA CASSLKASSGATDTQYF
TRBJ1-1 TRBV6-5 NA CASRWGRANTEAFF
TRBJ2-7 TRBV19 medium-sized CASTGPYYEQYF
TRBJ1-2 TRBV6-1 NA CASKSDRGRGYTF
TRBJ2-2 TRBV19 medium-sized CASSIFWGNTGELFF
TRBJ2-5 TRBV12-5 NA CASGSDRGETQYF
TRBJ2-2 TRBV4-1 NA CASSQDRSRDTGELFF
TRBJ1-1 TRBV18 NA CASSRGAGTEAFF
TRBJ2-7 TRBV27 medium-sized CASRRDRAYEQYF